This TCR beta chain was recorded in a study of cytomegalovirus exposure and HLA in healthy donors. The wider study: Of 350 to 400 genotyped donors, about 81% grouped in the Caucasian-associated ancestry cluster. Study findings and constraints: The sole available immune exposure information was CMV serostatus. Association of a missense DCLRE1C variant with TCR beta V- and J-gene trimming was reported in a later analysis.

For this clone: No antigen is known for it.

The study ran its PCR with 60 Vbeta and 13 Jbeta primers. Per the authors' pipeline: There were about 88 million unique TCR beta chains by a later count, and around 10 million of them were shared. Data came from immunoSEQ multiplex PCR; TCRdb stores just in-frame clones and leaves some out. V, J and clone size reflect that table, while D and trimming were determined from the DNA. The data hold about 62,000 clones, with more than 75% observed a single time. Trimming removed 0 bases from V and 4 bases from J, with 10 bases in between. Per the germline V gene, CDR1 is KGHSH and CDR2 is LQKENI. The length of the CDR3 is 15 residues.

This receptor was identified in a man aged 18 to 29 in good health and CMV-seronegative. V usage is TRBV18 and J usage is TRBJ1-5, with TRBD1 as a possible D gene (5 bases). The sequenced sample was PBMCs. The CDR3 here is CASSPPGGGNQPQHF. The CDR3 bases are TGTGCCAGCTCACCACCCGGGGGTGGGAATCAGCCCCAGCATTTT.